These 7 T cell receptor beta chains were all obtained from the same sample, sequenced in a study of T cell responses to AZD1222 COVID-19 vaccine. Only in-frame clones appear in the TCRdb table, and some are missing; sequencing was by immunoSEQ multiplex PCR. Of around 150,000 clones listed, about 82% were seen once; the top ten hold 6.5% to 8.5%. The source was peripheral blood, collected 28 days after the second dose of the MenACWY control vaccine. The receptor source for this set is an adult who received the MenACWY meningococcal vaccine as a control.

This clone appeared a few times. The genes are TRBV3-1 (or the pseudogene TRBV3-2) and TRBJ2-1; 12 bases are shared with TRBD2. The CDR3 length is 18 residues. Germline values: CDR1 LGHDT, CDR2 YNNKEL (reference sequence). V was pared by 4 bases and J by 0 bases, with 7 bases of the junction left unmatched. The CDR3 coding sequence is TGTGCCAGCAGCCCCATAGGGACTAGCGGGTTCTCCTACAATGAGCAGTTCTTC. Its protein is CASSPIGTSGFSYNEQFF.

This clone was seen just once. The chain combines TRBV2 with TRBJ1-5; 7 nucleotides line up with TRBD1. CDR3 length equals 13 residues. Germline V gene sequence: CDR1 SNHLY, CDR2 FYNNEI. The CDR3 DNA reads TGTGCTGTTCAGGGGGGGGATGATCAGCCCCAGCATTTT. Protein product: CAVQGGDDQPQHF.

The chain has TRBV27 and TRBJ1-3; D gene uncertain. V dropped 5 bases and J dropped 0 bases, with 14 bases sitting between them. The CDR3 sequence is 16 residues long. CDR1 and CDR2 (germline): MNHEY, SMNVEV (reference sequence). CDR3 sequence (DNA): TGTGCCAGCAGTCTCCTACCCCCTTTCTCTGGAAACACCATATATTTT. Translating it yields CASSLLPPFSGNTIYF.

This chain joins TRBV13 and TRBJ2-7; D possibly matches TRBD1 or TRBD2 (5 bases each). The CDR3 has 14 amino acids. V was trimmed by 1 base and J by 6 bases, leaving 13 bases between them. The germline CDR1 and CDR2 sequences are PRHDT and FYEKMQ (reference sequence). DNA for the CDR3: TGTGCCAGCAGCTTAGTGGGAGAGGGGCGCGAGCAGTACTTC. It encodes CASSLVGEGREQYF.

The rearrangement joins TRBV5-5 to TRBJ1-2; the match to TRBD1 covers 7 bases. Unmatched junction bases numbered 12, after V lost 5 bases and J lost 5 bases. The CDR3 length is 15 residues. Germline CDR1 is SGHKS and CDR2 is YYEKEE (reference sequence). The CDR3, as DNA: TGTGCCAGCAGAACGCAACCTCCAGGGGGTTATGGCTACACCTTC. Its translation: CASRTQPPGGYGYTF.

The genes are TRBV7-9 and TRBJ2-5, with a possible D match to TRBD1 (6 bases). Deletions cut 5 bases from V and 2 bases from J, with 15 bases between. CDR3 length: 15 amino acids. CDR1 is SEHNR and CDR2 is FQNEAQ in the germline V gene (reference sequence). The CDR3 nucleotides read TGTGCCAGCAGCACGAGACAGGACCTACAAGAGACCCAGTACTTC. Protein product: CASSTRQDLQETQYF.

The chain has TRBV29-1 and TRBJ2-5; 9 bases are shared with TRBD1. CDR1 and CDR2 (germline): SQVTM, ANQGSEA. J gave up 5 bases and V 4 bases, and 11 bases lay outside the gene matches. This CDR3 is 15 amino acids long. The CDR3 protein is CSVGGSRDRVETQYF. The CDR3 DNA sequence: TGCAGCGTTGGGGGGTCCCGGGACAGGGTCGAGACCCAGTACTTC.